This T cell receptor beta chain was documented in a study of human T cells and chemical hapten exposure. Study-wide context: Sensitization was performed using 2% DPC on a roughly 2 cm by roughly 2 cm upper inner arm skin site.

Trimming removed 0 bases at V and 5 bases at J, with 8 bases between. Germline values: CDR1 MNHEY, CDR2 SVGEGT. This CDR3 comprises 13 residues. TCRdb used MiXCR to reprocess the RACE reads, holding one entry per CDR3 protein. This table holds some 81,000 distinct CDR3 sequences, roughly 10% found once. At least ten counts were recorded for this clonotype. Noted time point: patch test 2, 6 weeks after DPC sensitization. Treatment reported: therapeutic diphenylcyclopropenone sensitization with weekly scalp DPC. The chain uses TRBV6-2 or TRBV6-3 and TRBJ2-7; no clear D gene. This receptor was taken from a man aged 18 to 30 with alopecia areata. Some clones in this sample may be carry-over from other donors' samples. Material: whole blood, obtained in connection with sensitization to the hapten diphenylcyclopropenone (DPC). The CDR3 region has the DNA TGTGCCAGCAGTTACTCTGACCGGCACGAGCAGTACTTC. Residues: CASSYSDRHEQYF.